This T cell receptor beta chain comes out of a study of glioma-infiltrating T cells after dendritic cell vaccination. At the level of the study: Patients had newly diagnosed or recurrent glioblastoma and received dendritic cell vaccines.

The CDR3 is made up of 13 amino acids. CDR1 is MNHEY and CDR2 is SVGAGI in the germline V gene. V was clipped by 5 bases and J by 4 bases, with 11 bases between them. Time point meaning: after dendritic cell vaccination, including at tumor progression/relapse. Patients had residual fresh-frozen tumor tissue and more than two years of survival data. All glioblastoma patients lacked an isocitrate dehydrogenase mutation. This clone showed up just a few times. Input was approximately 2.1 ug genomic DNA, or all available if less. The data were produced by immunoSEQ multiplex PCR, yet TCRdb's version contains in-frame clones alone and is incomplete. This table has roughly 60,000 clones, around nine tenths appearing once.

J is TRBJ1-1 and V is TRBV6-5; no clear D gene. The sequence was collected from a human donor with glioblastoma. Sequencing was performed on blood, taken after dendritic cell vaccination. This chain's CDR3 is CASSRDRGTEAFF. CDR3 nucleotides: TGTGCCAGCAGTCGCGACCGAGGCACTGAAGCTTTCTTT.